A selection of T cell receptor beta chains follows, all from one sample in a study of blood T cell repertoires in COVID-19. Profiling relied on immunoSEQ multiplex PCR, and the TCRdb table lists in-frame clones only, not all of them. This table has about 130,000 clones, approximately 80% appearing once. The specimen was peripheral blood. The receptors derive from a woman aged 55-75 years with acute or convalescent COVID-19. The CDR3 runs from the conserved cysteine through the conserved F or W. A D gene is named only where the DNA matches it firmly. Clone size is given for some rows only: seen once, a few or many times, or a class if the clone is expanded.

clone size	V gene	D gene	J gene	CDR3 DNA	CDR3 protein
NA	TRBV5-5	TRBD1	TRBJ1-1	TGTGCCAGCAGCTATTCAGGGGGCAACACTGAAGCTTTCTTT	CASSYSGGNTEAFF
NA	TRBV7-2	NA	TRBJ1-6	TGTGCCAGCAGCTTAGGAGTGGGGCAAAATTCACCCCTCCACTTT	CASSLGVGQNSPLHF
NA	TRBV11-2	NA	TRBJ2-7	TGTGCCAGCAGCTTATCTAGAACCTACGAGCAGTACTTC	CASSLSRTYEQYF
NA	TRBV30	NA	TRBJ1-5	TGTGCCTTTGGTCTGGCTAGCAATCAGCCCCAGCATTTT	CAFGLASNQPQHF
NA	TRBV5-5	TRBD1	TRBJ2-5	TGTGCCAGCAGCTTAGACAGGGAAGAGACCCAGTACTTC	CASSLDREETQYF
NA	TRBV30	NA	TRBJ1-2	TGTGCCTGGAGTGTACAGGGTCCAAACTATGGCTACACCTTC	CAWSVQGPNYGYTF
NA	TRBV15	NA	TRBJ2-1	TGTGCCACCAGCAGAGATCGCTTGGCCGGGACAAACAATGAGCAGTTCTTC	CATSRDRLAGTNNEQFF
few	TRBV4-2	TRBD1	TRBJ1-6	TGTGCCAGCAGCCCATCGACAGGGCCCTACTCACCCCTCCACTTT	CASSPSTGPYSPLHF
NA	TRBV2	NA	TRBJ1-1	TGTGCCAGCAGCCTAGAACGAGAAGCTTTCTTT	CASSLEREAFF
NA	TRBV5-4	NA	TRBJ1-3	TGTGCCAGCAGCTTGGGTACGCGACTATCGAACACCATATATTTT	CASSLGTRLSNTIYF
NA	TRBV6-6	TRBD1	TRBJ1-5	TGTGCCAGCAAAGGGACAGGGGTTGGGCAGCCCCAGCATTTT	CASKGTGVGQPQHF
NA	TRBV27	NA	TRBJ1-4	TGTGCCAGCAGTTCCGGGGCAACTAATGAAAAACTGTTTTTT	CASSSGATNEKLFF
NA	TRBV6-2/TRBV6-3	NA	TRBJ1-1	TGTGCCAGCAGTCGACAGACAGGTCTAAACACTGAAGCTTTCTTT	CASSRQTGLNTEAFF
NA	TRBV9	NA	TRBJ1-4	TGTGCCAGCAGCGTAAATAAGGGGGGGAATGAAAAACTGTTTTTT	CASSVNKGGNEKLFF
few	TRBV14	TRBD2	TRBJ2-2	TGTGCCAGCAGCCAAGTGGGAGGGTTCGGGCTGTTTTTT	CASSQVGGFGLFF
once	TRBV12-3/TRBV12-4	NA	TRBJ1-5	TGTGCCAGCAGTTTTAATAGCAATCAGCCCCAGCATTTT	CASSFNSNQPQHF
NA	TRBV5-1	TRBD1	TRBJ2-7	TGCGCCAGCAGCCCCGGGGGGACAGGGGACTACGAGCAGTACTTC	CASSPGGTGDYEQYF
NA	TRBV5-1	TRBD2	TRBJ2-2	TGCGCCAGCAGAACCGAGACGGGGGGAACCGGGGAGCTGTTTTTT	CASRTETGGTGELFF
NA	TRBV9	NA	TRBJ1-2	TGTGCCAGCAGCGTAGGCGGGGACGGGGAATTATGGGGCTACACCTTC	CASSVGGDGELWGYTF
NA	TRBV5-6	NA	TRBJ1-2	TGTGCCAGCAGCTTTTCGGAGATGATGGGCTACACCTTC	CASSFSEMMGYTF
NA	TRBV28	NA	TRBJ1-1	TGTGCCAGCAACGCACAATCTCTTCTGGCCGAAGCTTTCTTT	CASNAQSLLAEAFF
NA	TRBV9	NA	TRBJ2-3	TGTGCCAGCAGCGCTGACCAACGGGGGGATACGCAGTATTTT	CASSADQRGDTQYF
NA	TRBV5-1	TRBD2	TRBJ2-3	TGCGCCAGCAGCCGAGGGGAGGGCGGGGATACGCAGTATTTT	CASSRGEGGDTQYF
NA	TRBV11-1	TRBD1	TRBJ2-1	TGTGCCAGCAGCCTGGGGACAGGCGACTACAATGAGCAGTTCTTC	CASSLGTGDYNEQFF
NA	TRBV11-2	NA	TRBJ1-2	TGTGCCAGCAGCTTAGGCTCGGTACAGGGTGACACCTTC	CASSLGSVQGDTF
NA	TRBV5-6	NA	TRBJ1-1	TGTGCCAGCAGCCGCAACAGGAACACTGAAGCTTTCTTT	CASSRNRNTEAFF
once	TRBV29-1	NA	TRBJ1-3	TGCAGCGTTGAAATCTCCTCTGGAAACACCATATATTTT	CSVEISSGNTIYF
once	TRBV27	NA	TRBJ1-4	TGTGCCAGCAGTTTAACCCGATTACCTACTGAAAAACTGTTTTTT	CASSLTRLPTEKLFF
once	TRBV5-1	NA	TRBJ1-1	TGCGCCAGCAGCTTGACAGGGACGAACACTGAAGCTTTCTTT	CASSLTGTNTEAFF
NA	TRBV24-1	TRBD2	TRBJ2-2	TGTGCCACCGGACTAGCGGGGACTATTAACACCGGGGAGCTGTTTTTT	CATGLAGTINTGELFF
NA	TRBV10-2	TRBD1	TRBJ1-4	TGCGCCAGCAGTGAAGGACAGGGAGTAGGTGAAAAACTGTTTTTT	CASSEGQGVGEKLFF
NA	TRBV9	NA	TRBJ1-2	TGTGCCAGCAGCGTAGGCCCCGGGGAGTTTAACTATGGCTACACCTTC	CASSVGPGEFNYGYTF
few	TRBV20-1	NA	TRBJ1-2	TGCGTCTCCAGGGTGATAGGTGGCTACACCTTC	CVSRVIGGYTF
NA	TRBV19	NA	TRBJ2-1	TGTGCCAGTAGAATGGTCGGTGAGCAGTTCTTC	CASRMVGEQFF
few	TRBV5-1	TRBD1	TRBJ1-2	TGCGCCAGCAGCTTGTCCCCGGGACAGGGGGCGGACACCTTC	CASSLSPGQGADTF
few	TRBV28	NA	TRBJ1-4	TGTGCCAGCAGCTCAGCGGGGACCCGGGAAGAAAAACTGTTTTTT	CASSSAGTREEKLFF
NA	TRBV5-4	TRBD1	TRBJ2-3	TGTGCCAGCAGCTCTTTCAGGGGGGATACGCAGTATTTT	CASSSFRGDTQYF
NA	TRBV3-1/TRBV3-2	TRBD2	TRBJ2-5	TGTGCCAGCAGCCAAAGATCCAGCGGGGCTGAGACCCAGTACTTC	CASSQRSSGAETQYF
NA	TRBV18	NA	TRBJ1-3	TGTGCCAGCTCACCTCCAGGGGTATACACCATATATTTT	CASSPPGVYTIYF
NA	TRBV5-1	TRBD1	TRBJ2-1	TGCGCCAGCAGCTTGGCCGCGACAGGGGAAGGGGAGCAGTTCTTC	CASSLAATGEGEQFF
NA	TRBV30	NA	TRBJ1-1	TGTGCCTGGAATGAGCTTGGGGGCACCTCGAAAGCTTTCTTT	CAWNELGGTSKAFF
NA	TRBV7-8	NA	TRBJ1-6	TGTGCCAGCGGTTGGAGGGATTCACCCCTCCACTTT	CASGWRDSPLHF
NA	TRBV14	TRBD2	TRBJ2-1	TGTGCCAGCAGCCAAGAGCCAGCGGGACCCGTGAGCTCCTACAATGAGCAGTTCTTC	CASSQEPAGPVSSYNEQFF
NA	TRBV4-1	NA	TRBJ1-3	TGCGCCAGCAGCCAACCGGGACAAGTCTCTGGAAACACCATATATTTT	CASSQPGQVSGNTIYF